This T cell receptor (beta chain) was recovered during a study of T cell repertoires in cytomegalovirus infection. Study at large: HLA-B-restricted CMV epitopes that are well studied were used alongside recently identified HLA-C-restricted ones. Public signatures in TCR beta pointed to CMV infection and matching HLA type. Study outcomes and limitations: Ex vivo, HLA-C-restricted CMV-specific TCR beta clonotypes prevailed over the rest of the response. Cumulative public TCR beta family frequency identified CMV carriers with the relevant HLA.

TCRdb re-called the reads through MiXCR, storing one row per CDR3 protein. The sample carries about 50,000 distinct CDR3 sequences, 15% to 20% recorded once. Germline lookup yields CDR1 MNHEY and CDR2 SMNVEV (reference sequence). The CDR3 totals 14 residues. This clonotype was detected only a few times. Antigen unknown. The junction does not match germline at one end; this may be a read error. Sequenced material: CD8+ T cells from cultured PBMCs, taken from culture after CMV antigen stimulation. The rearrangement uses TRBV27 and TRBJ1-6; no reliable D call. The clonotype comes from a human donor in good health (CMV status not recorded). Some clones in this sample may be carry-over from other donors' samples. CDR3 sequence reads: CASSLQAYYSPLHF. CDR3 bases: TGTGCCAGCAGTTTACAGGCCTATTATTCACCCCTCCACTTT.